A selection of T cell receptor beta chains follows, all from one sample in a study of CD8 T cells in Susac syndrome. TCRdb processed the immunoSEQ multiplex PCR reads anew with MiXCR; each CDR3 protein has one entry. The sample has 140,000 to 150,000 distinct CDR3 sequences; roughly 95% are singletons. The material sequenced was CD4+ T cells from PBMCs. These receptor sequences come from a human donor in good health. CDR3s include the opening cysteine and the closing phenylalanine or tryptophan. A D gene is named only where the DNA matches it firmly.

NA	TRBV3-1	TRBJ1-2	TGTGCCAGCAGCCAAGTAGGGCAAGGCGGTTATGGCTACACCTTC	CASSQVGQGGYGYTF
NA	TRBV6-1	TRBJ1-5	TGTGCCAGCAGTGAGGTACAGGGAGGGGGACTAAGCAATCAGCCCCAGCATTTT	CASSEVQGGGLSNQPQHF
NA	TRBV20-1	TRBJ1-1	TGCAGTGCTAGACTTCCGGTAGGGACTGAAGCTTTCTTT	CSARLPVGTEAFF
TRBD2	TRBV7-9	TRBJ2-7	TGTGCCAGCAGCCGAACTAGCGGGAGTTTCGACGAGCAGTACTTC	CASSRTSGSFDEQYF
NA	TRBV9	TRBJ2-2	TGTGCCAGCAGCCTGAGGGGCACGAACACCGGGGAGCTGTTTTTT	CASSLRGTNTGELFF
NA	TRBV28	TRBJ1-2	TGTGCCAGCAGTTTACCGGGGGGCCAGGTCTATGGCTACACCTTC	CASSLPGGQVYGYTF
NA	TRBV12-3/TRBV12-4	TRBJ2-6	TGTGCCAGCAGTTTCACCTTGGCTGGGGCCAACGTCCTGACTTTC	CASSFTLAGANVLTF
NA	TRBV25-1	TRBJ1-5	TGTGCCAGCAGCGTGACAGGACCCAATCAGCCCCAGCATTTT	CASSVTGPNQPQHF
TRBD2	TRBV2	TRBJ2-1	TGTGCCAGCAGATTAGCGGGAGGGTACTACAATGAGCAGTTCTTC	CASRLAGGYYNEQFF
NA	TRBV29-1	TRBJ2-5	TGCAGCGTTGAAGACTTCCCTTTGGGGACCCAGTACTTC	CSVEDFPLGTQYF
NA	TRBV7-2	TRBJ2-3	TGTGCCAGCAGCTTAGGTCTCATATTAATCACAGATACGCAGTATTTT	CASSLGLILITDTQYF
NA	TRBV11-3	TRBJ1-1	TGTGCCAGCAGCACCTTAAGGAACACTGAAGCTTTCTTT	CASSTLRNTEAFF
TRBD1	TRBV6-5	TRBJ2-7	TGTGCCAGCAGTTACCCCCTCGGGACAGGGGGCTACGAGCAGTACTTC	CASSYPLGTGGYEQYF
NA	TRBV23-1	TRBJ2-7	TGCGCCAGCAGTCAACCAGGGGGGAGGTCGGACAAGTACGAGCAGTACTTC	CASSQPGGRSDKYEQYF
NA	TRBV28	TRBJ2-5	TGTGCCAGCAATCCCGGGGGCAGGGAGACCCAGTACTTC	CASNPGGRETQYF
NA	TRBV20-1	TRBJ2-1	TGCAGTGCTAGAGCGGACTCCTACAATGAGCAGTTCTTC	CSARADSYNEQFF
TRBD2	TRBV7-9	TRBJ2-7	TGTGCCAGCAGCTTAGAGAGGGGAACTAGCGGGAATTTCTACGAGCAGTACTTC	CASSLERGTSGNFYEQYF